A single count supports the clone carrying this T cell receptor (beta chain). Its antigen is unidentified. Every subset had its genomic DNA shared out evenly among several immunoSEQ plates. The protocol was immunoSEQ multiplex PCR, while the TCRdb copy is restricted to in-frame clones and leaves out a portion. The table has around 1.9 million clones, more than 85% seen once. This specimen comes from a study of shared clonotypes between healthy human individuals. Broader study findings: Researchers sampled blood only, noting tissue repertoires likely differ. The low donor count limited represented genetic and exposure-history diversity.

Germline assignment: CDR1 GTSNPN and CDR2 SVGIG (reference sequence). The length of the CDR3 is 14 residues. The J segment lost 6 bases and the V segment lost 3 bases, leaving 7 bases of the junction unmatched. CD8 cells classed as naive were CD45RO-negative and positively selected for CCR7, excluding terminally differentiated effector memory CD45RA+ cells. The donors, healthy adults who were HIV-negative, had experienced no recent acute infections or vaccinations. The sample taken for sequencing was naive CD8+ T cells from PBMCs. J is TRBJ2-7 and V is TRBV30, with TRBD1 identical over 11 bases. This sequence was found in a man aged 18 to 30 in good health. Some clones in this sample may be carry-over from other donors' samples. The CDR3 loop is CAWSSGTGGSEQYF. The CDR3 DNA reads as TGTGCCTGGAGCTCCGGGACAGGGGGTTCCGAGCAGTACTTC. The whole variable domain, remainder taken from reference TRBV30 and TRBJ2-7, is SQTIHQWPATLVQPVGSPLSLECTVEGTSNPNLYWYRQAAGRGLQLLFYSVGIGQISSEVPQNLSASRPQDRQFILSSKKLLLSDSGFYLCAWSSGTGGSEQYFGPGTRLTVT.